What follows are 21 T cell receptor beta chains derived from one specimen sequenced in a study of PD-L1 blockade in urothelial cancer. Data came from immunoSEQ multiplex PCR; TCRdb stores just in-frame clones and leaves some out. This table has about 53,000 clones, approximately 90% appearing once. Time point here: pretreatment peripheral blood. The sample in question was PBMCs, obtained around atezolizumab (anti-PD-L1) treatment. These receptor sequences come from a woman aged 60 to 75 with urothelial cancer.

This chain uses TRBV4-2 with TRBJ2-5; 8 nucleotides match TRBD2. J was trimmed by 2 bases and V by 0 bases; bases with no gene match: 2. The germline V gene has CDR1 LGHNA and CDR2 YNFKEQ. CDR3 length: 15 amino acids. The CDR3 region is CASSQDRGGQETQYF. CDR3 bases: TGTGCCAGCAGCCAAGATCGGGGGGGACAAGAGACCCAGTACTTC.

CDR3 DNA sequence: TGCGCCAGCAGAGAGGGTCGGAACACTGAAGCTTTCTTT. Translated: CASREGRNTEAFF. The rearrangement links TRBV5-1 to TRBJ1-1; D remains unclear. Germline V CDR1 and CDR2: SGHRS, YFSETQ. V lost 5 bases, J lost 1 base, and 9 bases lay in between. This CDR3 spans 13 amino acids.

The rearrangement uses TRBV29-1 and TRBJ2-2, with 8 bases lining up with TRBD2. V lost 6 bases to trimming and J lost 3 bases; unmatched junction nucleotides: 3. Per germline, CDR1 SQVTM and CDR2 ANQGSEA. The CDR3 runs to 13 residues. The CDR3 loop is CSVTSVHTGELFF. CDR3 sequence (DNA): TGCAGCGTGACTAGCGTGCACACCGGGGAGCTGTTTTTT.

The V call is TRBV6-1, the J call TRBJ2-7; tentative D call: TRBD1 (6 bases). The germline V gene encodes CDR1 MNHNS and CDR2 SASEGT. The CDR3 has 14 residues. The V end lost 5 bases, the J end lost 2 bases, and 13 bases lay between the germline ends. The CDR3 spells CASSKRDNTYEQYF. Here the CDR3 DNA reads TGTGCCAGCAGTAAAAGGGACAATACCTACGAGCAGTACTTC.

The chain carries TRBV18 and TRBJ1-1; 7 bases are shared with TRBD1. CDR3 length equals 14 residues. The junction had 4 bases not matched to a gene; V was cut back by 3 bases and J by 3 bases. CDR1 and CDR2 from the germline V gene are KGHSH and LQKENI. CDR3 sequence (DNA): TGTGCCAGCTCACCCGCGACAGGGCACACTGAAGCTTTCTTT. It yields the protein CASSPATGHTEAFF.

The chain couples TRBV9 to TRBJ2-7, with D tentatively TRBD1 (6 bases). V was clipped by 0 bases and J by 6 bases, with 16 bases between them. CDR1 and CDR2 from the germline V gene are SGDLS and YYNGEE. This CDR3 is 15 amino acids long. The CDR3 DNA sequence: TGTGCCAGCAGCGTAGTGGCAGGGGTGACGTCCGAGCAGTACTTC. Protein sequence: CASSVVAGVTSEQYF.

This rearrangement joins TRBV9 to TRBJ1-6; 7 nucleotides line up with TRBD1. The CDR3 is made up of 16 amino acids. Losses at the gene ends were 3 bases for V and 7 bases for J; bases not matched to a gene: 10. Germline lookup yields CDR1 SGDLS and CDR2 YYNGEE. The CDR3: CASSGRDRTKNSPLHF. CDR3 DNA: TGTGCCAGCAGCGGCCGGGACAGAACCAAAAATTCACCCCTCCACTTT.

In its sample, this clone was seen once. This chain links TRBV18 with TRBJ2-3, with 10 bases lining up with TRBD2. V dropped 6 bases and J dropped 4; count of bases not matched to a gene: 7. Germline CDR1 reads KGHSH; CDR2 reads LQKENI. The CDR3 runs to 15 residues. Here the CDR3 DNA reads TGTGCCAGCTCCCCCACTAGCGGGGTATCAGATACGCAGTATTTT. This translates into CASSPTSGVSDTQYF.

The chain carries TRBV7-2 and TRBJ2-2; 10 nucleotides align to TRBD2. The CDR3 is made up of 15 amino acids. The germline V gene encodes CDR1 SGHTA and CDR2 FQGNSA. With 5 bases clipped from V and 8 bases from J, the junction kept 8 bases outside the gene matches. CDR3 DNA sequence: TGTGCCAGCAGCGCGAGCGGGGGGGCTGGAGGGGAGCTGTTTTTT. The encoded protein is CASSASGGAGGELFF.

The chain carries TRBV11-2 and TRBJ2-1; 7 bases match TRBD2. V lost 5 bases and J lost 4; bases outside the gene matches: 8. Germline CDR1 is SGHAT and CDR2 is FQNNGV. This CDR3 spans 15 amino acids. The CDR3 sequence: CASSLTGTTYNEQFF. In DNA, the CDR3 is TGTGCCAGCAGCCTGACCGGGACTACTTACAATGAGCAGTTCTTC.

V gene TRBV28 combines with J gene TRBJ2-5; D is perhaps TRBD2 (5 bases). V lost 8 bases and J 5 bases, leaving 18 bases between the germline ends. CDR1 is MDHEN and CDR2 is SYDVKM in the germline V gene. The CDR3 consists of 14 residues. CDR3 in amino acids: CASLRTSTGETQYF. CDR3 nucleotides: TGTGCCAGCCTCCGAACATCCACGGGGGAGACCCAGTACTTC.

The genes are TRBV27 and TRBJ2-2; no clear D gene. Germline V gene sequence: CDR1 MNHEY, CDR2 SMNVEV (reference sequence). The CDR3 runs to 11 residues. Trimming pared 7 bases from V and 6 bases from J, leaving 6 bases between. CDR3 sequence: CASTSSGELFF. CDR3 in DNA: TGTGCCAGCACGAGCTCCGGGGAGCTGTTTTTT.

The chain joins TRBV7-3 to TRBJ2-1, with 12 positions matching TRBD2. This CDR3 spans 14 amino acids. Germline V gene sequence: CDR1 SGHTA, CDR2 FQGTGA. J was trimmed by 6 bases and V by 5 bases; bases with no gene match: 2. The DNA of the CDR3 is TGTGCCAGCAGCGCTAGCGGGGGGGCCAATGAGCAGTTCTTC. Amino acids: CASSASGGANEQFF. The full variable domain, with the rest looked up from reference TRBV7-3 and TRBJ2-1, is GAGVSQTPSNKVTEKGKYVELRCDPISGHTALYWYRQSLGQGPEFLIYFQGTGAADDSGLPNDRFFAVRPEGSVSTLKIQRTERGDSAVYLCASSASGGANEQFFGPGTRLTVL.

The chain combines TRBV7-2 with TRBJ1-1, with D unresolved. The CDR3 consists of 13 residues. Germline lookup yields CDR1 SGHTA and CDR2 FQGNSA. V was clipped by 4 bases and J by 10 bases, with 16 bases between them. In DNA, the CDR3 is TGTGCCAGCAGCTCCCGGCCGGGTCCGGGAGCTTTCTTT. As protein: CASSSRPGPGAFF.

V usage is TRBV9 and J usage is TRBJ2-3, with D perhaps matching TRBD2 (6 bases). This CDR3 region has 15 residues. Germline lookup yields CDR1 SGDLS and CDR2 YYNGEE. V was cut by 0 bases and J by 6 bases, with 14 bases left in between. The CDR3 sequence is CASSVGGVGLDTQYF. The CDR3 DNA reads TGTGCCAGCAGCGTAGGGGGGGTAGGGTTGGATACGCAGTATTTT.

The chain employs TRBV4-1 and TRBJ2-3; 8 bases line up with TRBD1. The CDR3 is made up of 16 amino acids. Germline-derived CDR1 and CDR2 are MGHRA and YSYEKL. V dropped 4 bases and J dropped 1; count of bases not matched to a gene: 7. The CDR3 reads CASSPPGGAGTDTQYF. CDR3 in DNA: TGCGCCAGCAGCCCCCCAGGGGGCGCGGGCACAGATACGCAGTATTTT.

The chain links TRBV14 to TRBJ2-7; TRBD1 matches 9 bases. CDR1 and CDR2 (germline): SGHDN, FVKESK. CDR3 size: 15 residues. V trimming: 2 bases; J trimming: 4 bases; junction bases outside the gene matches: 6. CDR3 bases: TGTGCCAGCAGCCAAATAACGGGACAGGGATACGAGCAGTACTTC. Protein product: CASSQITGQGYEQYF.

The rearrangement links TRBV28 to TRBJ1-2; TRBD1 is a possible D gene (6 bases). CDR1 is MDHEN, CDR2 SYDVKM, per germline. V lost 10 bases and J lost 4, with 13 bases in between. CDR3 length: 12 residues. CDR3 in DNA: TGTGCCATCCGACAGGCCCTCTATGGCTACACCTTC. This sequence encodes CAIRQALYGYTF.

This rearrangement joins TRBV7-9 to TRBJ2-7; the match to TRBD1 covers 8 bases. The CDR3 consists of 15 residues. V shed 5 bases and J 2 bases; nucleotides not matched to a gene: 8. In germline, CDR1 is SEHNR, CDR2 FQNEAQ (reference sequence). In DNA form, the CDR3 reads TGTGCCAGCAGCCCGCCTCGGACAGGGCCCTACGAGCAGTACTTC. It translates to CASSPPRTGPYEQYF. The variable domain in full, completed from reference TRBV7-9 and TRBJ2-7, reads DTGVSQNPRHKITKRGQNVTFRCDPISEHNRLYWYRQTLGQGPEFLTYFQNEAQLEKSRLLSDRFSAERPKGSFSTLEIQRTEQGDSAMYLCASSPPRTGPYEQYFGPGTRLTVT.

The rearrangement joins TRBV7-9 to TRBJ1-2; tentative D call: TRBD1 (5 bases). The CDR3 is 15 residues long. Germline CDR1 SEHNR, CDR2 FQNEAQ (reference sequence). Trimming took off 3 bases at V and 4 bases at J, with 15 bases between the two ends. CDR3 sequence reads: CASSLLSLDSYGYTF. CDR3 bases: TGTGCCAGCAGCTTGTTGTCCCTAGACAGCTATGGCTACACCTTC.

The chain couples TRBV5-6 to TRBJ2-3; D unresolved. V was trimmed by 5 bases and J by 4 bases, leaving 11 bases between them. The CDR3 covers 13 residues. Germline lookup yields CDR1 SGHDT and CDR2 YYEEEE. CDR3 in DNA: TGTGCCAGCAGATCAATCAATCCAGATACGCAGTATTTT. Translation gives CASRSINPDTQYF.